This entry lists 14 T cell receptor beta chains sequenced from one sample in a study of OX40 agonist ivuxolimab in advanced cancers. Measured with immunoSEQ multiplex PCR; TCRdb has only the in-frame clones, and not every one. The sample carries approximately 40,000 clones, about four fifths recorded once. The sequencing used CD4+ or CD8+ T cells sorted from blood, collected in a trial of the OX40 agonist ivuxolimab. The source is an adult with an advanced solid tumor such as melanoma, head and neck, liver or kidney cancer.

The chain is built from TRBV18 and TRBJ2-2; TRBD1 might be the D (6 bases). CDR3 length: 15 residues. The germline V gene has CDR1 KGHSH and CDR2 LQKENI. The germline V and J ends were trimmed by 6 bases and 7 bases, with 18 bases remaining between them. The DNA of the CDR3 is TGTGCCAGCTCTTTACACAGGGTTGAGAACGGGGAGCTGTTTTTT. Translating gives CASSLHRVENGELFF.

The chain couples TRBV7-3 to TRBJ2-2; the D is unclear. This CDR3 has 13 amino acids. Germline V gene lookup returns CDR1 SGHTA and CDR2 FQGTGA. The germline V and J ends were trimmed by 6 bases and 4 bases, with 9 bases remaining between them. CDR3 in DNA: TGTGCCAGCAGACCTGACACCACCGGGGAGCTGTTTTTT. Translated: CASRPDTTGELFF.

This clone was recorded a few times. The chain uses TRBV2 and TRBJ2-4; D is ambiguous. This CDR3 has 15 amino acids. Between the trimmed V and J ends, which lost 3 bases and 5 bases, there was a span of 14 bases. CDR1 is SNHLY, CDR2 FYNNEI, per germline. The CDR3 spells CASSDPARRENIQYF. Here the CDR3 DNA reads TGTGCCAGCAGTGACCCCGCTAGGAGAGAAAACATTCAGTACTTC.

The CDR3: CASSLGSGVYNEQFF. In DNA, the CDR3 is TGTGCCAGCAGCTTAGGTAGCGGAGTGTACAATGAGCAGTTCTTC. The chain recombines TRBV11-3 with TRBJ2-1; TRBD2 is a possible D gene (6 bases). CDR1 SGHNT and CDR2 YENEEA come from the germline V gene. The V gene lost 1 base and the J gene lost 4 bases, with 11 bases spanning the gap. There are 15 residues in the CDR3.

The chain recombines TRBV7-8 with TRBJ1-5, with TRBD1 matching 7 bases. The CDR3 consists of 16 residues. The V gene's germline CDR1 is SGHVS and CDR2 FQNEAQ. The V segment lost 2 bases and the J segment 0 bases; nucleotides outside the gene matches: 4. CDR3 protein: CASSLTGTASNQPQHF. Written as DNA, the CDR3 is TGTGCCAGCAGCTTAACCGGGACAGCTAGCAATCAGCCCCAGCATTTT.

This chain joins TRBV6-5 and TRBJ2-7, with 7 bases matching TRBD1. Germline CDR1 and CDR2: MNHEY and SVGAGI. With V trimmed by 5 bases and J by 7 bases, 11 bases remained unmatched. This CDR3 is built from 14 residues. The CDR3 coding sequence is TGTGCCAGCAGTAAACAGGGGCGTCCCCTGGAGCAGTACTTC. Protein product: CASSKQGRPLEQYF.

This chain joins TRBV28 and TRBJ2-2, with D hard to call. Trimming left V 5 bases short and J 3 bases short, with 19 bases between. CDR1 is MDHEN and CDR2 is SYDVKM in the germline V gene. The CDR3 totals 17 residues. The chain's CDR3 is CASSTSSVGTYTGELFF. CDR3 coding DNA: TGTGCCAGCAGTACCTCCTCAGTAGGAACTTACACCGGGGAGCTGTTTTTT.

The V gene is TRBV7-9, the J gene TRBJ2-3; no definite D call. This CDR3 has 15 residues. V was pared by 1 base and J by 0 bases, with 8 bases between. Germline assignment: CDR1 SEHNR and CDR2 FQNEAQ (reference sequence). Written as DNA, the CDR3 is TGTGCCAGCAGCTTAGGACGAGAGAGCACAGATACGCAGTATTTT. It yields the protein CASSLGRESTDTQYF.

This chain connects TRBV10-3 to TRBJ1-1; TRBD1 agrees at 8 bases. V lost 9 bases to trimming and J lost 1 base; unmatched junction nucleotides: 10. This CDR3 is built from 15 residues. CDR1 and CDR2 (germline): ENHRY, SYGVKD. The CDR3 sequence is CAMKEGQEGNTEAFF. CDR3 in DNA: TGTGCCATGAAAGAGGGACAGGAAGGGAACACTGAAGCTTTCTTT.

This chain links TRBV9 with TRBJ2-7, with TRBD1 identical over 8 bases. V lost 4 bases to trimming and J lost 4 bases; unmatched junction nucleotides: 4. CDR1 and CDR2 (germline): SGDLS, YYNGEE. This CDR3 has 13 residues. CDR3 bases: TGTGCCAGCAGCCCCGGACAGGGTTACGAGCAGTACTTC. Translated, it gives CASSPGQGYEQYF. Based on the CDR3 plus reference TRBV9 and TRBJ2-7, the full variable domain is DSGVTQTPKHLITATGQRVTLRCSPRSGDLSVYWYQQSLDQGLQFLIQYYNGEERAKGNILERFSAQQFPDLHSELNLSSLELGDSALYFCASSPGQGYEQYFGPGTRLTVT.

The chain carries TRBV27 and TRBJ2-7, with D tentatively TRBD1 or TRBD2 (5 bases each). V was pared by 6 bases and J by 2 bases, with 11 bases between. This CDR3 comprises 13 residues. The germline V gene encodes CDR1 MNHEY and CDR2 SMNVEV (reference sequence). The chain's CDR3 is CASRLLGAYEQYF. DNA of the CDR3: TGTGCCAGCAGACTTTTGGGGGCCTACGAGCAGTACTTC.

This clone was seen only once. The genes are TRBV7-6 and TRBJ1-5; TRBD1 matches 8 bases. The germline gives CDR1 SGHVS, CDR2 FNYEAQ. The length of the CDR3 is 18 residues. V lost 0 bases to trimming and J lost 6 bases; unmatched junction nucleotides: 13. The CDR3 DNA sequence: TGTGCCAGCAGCTTAGCTCCACCAGGGCAGGGGGCAAGTCAGCCCCAGCATTTT. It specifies CASSLAPPGQGASQPQHF.

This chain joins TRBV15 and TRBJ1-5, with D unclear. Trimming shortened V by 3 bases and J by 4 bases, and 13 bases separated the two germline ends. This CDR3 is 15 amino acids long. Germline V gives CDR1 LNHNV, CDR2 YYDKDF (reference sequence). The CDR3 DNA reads TGTGCCACCAGCAGGGTCGGGGTACTTAATCAGCCCCAGCATTTT. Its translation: CATSRVGVLNQPQHF. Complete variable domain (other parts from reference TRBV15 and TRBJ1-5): DAMVIQNPRYQVTQFGKPVTLSCSQTLNHNVMYWYQQKSSQAPKLLFHYYDKDFNNEADTPDNFQSRRPNTSFCFLDIRSPGLGDTAMYLCATSRVGVLNQPQHFGDGTRLSIL.

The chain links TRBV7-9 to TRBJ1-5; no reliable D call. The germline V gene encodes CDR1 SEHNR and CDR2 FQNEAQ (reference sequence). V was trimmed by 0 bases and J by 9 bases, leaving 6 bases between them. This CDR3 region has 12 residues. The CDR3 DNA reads TGTGCCAGCAGCTTAGCGATAGGGCCCCAGCATTTT. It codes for CASSLAIGPQHF. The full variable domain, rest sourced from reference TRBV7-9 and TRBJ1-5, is DTGVSQNPRHKITKRGQNVTFRCDPISEHNRLYWYRQTLGQGPEFLTYFQNEAQLEKSRLLSDRFSAERPKGSFSTLEIQRTEQGDSAMYLCASSLAIGPQHFGDGTRLSIL.